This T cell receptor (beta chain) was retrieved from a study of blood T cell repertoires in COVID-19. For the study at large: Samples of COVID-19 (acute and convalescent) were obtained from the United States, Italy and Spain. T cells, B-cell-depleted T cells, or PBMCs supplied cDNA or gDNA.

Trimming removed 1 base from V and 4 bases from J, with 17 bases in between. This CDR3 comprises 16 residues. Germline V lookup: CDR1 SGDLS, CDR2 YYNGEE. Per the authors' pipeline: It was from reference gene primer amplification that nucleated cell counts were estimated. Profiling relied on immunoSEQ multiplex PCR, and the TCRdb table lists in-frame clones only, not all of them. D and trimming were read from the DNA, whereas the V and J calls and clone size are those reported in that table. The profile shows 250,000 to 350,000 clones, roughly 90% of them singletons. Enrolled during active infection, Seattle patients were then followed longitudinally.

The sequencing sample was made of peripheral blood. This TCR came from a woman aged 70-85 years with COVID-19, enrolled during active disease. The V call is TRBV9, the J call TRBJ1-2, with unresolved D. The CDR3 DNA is TGTGCCAGCAGCGTACACACCATGGAGGGAGGCTATGGCTACACCTTC. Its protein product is CASSVHTMEGGYGYTF.